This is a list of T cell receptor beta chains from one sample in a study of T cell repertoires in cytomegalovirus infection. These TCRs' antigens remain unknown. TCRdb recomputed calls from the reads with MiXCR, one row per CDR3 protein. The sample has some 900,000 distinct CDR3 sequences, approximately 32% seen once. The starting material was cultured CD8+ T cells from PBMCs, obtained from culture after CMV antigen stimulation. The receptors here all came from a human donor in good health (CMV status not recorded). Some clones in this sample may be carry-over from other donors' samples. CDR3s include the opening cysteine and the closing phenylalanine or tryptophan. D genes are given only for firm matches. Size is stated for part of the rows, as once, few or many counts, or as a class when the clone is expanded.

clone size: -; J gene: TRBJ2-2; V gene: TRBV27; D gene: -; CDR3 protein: CASSLSRQGLTGELFF; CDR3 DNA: TGTGCCAGCAGTTTATCGAGGCAGGGTCTCACCGGGGAGCTGTTTTTT
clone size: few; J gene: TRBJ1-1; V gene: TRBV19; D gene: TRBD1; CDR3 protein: CASSPGGRNTEAFF; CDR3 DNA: TGTGCCAGTAGTCCAGGGGGCAGGAACACTGAAGCTTTCTTT
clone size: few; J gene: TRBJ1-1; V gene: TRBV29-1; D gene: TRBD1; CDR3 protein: CSVREGTVTEAFF; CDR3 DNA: TGCAGCGTTCGGGAGGGGACAGTCACTGAAGCTTTCTTT
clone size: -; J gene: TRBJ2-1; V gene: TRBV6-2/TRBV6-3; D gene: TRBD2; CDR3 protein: CASSGLAGEGEQFF; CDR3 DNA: TGTGCCAGCAGTGGACTAGCGGGGGAGGGTGAGCAGTTCTTC
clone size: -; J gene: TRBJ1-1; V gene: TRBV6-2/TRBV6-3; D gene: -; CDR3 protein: CASHTVNTEAFF; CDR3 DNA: TGTGCCAGCCATACGGTGAACACTGAAGCTTTCTTT
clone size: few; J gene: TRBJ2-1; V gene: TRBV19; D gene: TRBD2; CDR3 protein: CASSITAGSANEQFF; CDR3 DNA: TGTGCCAGTAGTATAACAGCGGGGTCCGCCAATGAGCAGTTCTTC
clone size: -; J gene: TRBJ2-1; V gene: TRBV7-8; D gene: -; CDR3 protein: CASRLGQVLVYNEQFF; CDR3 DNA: TGTGCCAGCAGATTGGGGCAGGTACTCGTCTACAATGAGCAGTTCTTC
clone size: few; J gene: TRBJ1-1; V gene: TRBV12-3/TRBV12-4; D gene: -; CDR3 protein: CASSFWDGLRGNTEAFF; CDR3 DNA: TGTGCCAGCAGTTTCTGGGACGGTTTAAGGGGGAACACTGAAGCTTTCTTT
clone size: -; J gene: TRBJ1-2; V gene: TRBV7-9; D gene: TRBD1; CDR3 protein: CASSVGTATILGYTF; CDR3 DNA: TGTGCCAGCAGCGTAGGGACAGCTACTATTTTAGGCTACACCTTC
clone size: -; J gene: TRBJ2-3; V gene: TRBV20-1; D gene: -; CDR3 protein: CSARNRGEVLADTQYF; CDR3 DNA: TGCAGTGCTAGAAATAGGGGGGAAGTATTGGCAGATACGCAGTATTTT
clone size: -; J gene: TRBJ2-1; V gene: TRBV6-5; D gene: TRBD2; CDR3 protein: CASSYSGAGGPLDEQFF; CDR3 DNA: TGTGCCAGCAGTTACTCGGGGGCGGGGGGGCCGTTAGATGAGCAGTTCTTC
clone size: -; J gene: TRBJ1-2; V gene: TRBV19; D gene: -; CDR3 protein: CASSSYAGSRAF; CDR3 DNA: TGTGCCAGTAGTTCCTACGCCGGGAGCCGGGCCTTC
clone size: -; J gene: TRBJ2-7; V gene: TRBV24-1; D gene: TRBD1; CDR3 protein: CATSDSGQGRYEQYF; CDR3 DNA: TGTGCCACCAGTGACTCGGGACAGGGAAGATACGAGCAGTACTTC
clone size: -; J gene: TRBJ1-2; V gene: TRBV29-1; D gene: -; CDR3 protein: CSVEPPAYGYTF; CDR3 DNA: TGCAGCGTTGAACCCCCAGCCTATGGCTACACCTTC
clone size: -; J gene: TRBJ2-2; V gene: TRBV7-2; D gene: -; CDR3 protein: CASSLASGRELFF; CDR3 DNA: TGTGCCAGCAGCTTAGCGTCTGGCCGGGAGCTGTTTTTT
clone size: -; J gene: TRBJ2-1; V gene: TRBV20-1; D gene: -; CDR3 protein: CSARAGVSYNEQFF; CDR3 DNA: TGCAGTGCTAGAGCGGGGGTCTCCTACAATGAGCAGTTCTTC
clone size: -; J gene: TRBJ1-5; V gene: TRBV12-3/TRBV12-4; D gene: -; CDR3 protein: CASSPLVGEDQPQHF; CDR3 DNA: TGTGCCAGCAGTCCCTTAGTCGGGGAAGATCAGCCCCAGCATTTT
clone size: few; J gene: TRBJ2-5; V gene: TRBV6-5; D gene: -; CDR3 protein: CASSYGPGTGETQYF; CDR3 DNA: TGTGCCAGCAGTTACGGTCCAGGTACCGGGGAGACCCAGTACTTC
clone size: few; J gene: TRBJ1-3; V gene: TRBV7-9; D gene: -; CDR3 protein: CASSLVFAAGPKGNTIYF; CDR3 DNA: TGTGCCAGCAGCTTAGTGTTCGCCGCGGGCCCGAAGGGAAACACCATATATTTT
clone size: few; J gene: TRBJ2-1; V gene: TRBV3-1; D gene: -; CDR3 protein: CASSQERVTSMATYNEQFF; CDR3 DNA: TGTGCCAGCAGCCAAGAGAGGGTTACTAGCATGGCTACATACAATGAGCAGTTCTTC
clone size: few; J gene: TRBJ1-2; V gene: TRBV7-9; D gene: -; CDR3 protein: CASRERKIAGGYTF; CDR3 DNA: TGTGCCAGCAGGGAGAGGAAAATTGCAGGGGGCTACACCTTC
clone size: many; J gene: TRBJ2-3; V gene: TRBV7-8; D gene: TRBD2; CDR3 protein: CASSLEAGVPPDTQYF; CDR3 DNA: TGTGCCAGCAGCTTAGAAGCGGGGGTTCCGCCAGATACGCAGTATTTT
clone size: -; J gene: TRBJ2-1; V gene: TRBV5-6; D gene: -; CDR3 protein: CASSFGSYRDEQFF; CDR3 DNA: TGTGCCAGCAGCTTTGGGTCCTACAGGGATGAGCAGTTCTTC
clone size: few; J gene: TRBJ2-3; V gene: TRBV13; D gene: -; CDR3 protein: CASSLWTRVDTQYF; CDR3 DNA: TGTGCCAGCAGCTTATGGACGAGGGTAGATACGCAGTATTTT
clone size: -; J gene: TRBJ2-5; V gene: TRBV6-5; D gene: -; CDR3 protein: CASSPWGFQETQYF; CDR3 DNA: TGTGCCAGCAGCCCCTGGGGGTTCCAAGAGACCCAGTACTTC
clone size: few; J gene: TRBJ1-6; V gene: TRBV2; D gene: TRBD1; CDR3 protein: CASRRSDRGLNSPLHF; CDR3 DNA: TGTGCCAGCAGGCGGAGTGACAGGGGGCTTAATTCACCCCTCCACTTT
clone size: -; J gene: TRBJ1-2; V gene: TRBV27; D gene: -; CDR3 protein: CASSPRTVSNYGYTF; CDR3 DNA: TGTGCCAGCAGTCCCAGGACAGTCTCTAACTATGGCTACACCTTC
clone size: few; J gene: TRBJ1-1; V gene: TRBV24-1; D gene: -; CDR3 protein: CATRGTEAFF; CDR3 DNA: TGTGCCACCCGGGGGACTGAAGCTTTCTTT
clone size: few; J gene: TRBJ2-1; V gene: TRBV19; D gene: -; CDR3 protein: CASNWGANEQFF; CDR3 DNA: TGTGCCAGTAATTGGGGGGCGAATGAGCAGTTCTTC
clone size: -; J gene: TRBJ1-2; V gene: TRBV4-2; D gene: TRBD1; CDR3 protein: CASSQGQGGGYTF; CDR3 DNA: TGTGCCAGCAGCCAAGGACAGGGGGGCGGCTACACCTTC
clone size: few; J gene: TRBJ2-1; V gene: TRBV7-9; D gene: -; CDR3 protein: CASSFDRPINEQFF; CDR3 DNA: TGTGCCAGCAGTTTTGACAGACCGATCAATGAGCAGTTCTTC
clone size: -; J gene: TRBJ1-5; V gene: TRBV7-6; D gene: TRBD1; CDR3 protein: CASSLMQGGSGNQLQHF; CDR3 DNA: TGTGCCAGCAGCTTAATGCAGGGGGGATCTGGCAATCAGCTCCAGCATTTT
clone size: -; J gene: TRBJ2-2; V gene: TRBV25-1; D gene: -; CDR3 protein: CASSGQGGSGELFF; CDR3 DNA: TGTGCCAGCAGTGGCCAGGGGGGGTCCGGGGAGCTGTTTTTT
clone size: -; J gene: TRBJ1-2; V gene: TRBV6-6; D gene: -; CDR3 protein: CASSYSKTGIYGYTF; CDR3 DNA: TGTGCCAGCAGTTACTCGAAAACCGGGATCTATGGCTACACCTTC
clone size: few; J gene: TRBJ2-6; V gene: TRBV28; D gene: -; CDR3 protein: CASSLFGSLSSGANVLTF; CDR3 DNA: TGTGCCAGCAGTTTATTTGGATCACTCAGCTCTGGGGCCAACGTCCTGACTTTC